Below are 26 T cell receptor beta chains sequenced from a single sample in a study of blood T cell repertoires in COVID-19 (dated by TCRdb to the early 2020s). Receptors were amplified or captured by the immunoSEQ multiplex PCR assay. TCRdb provides this immuneACCESS table in a form limited to in-frame rearrangements. Some clones are lacking; in checked studies, under half of them reflect an unresolved V gene, and why the rest are absent is not known. For this sample the table gives about 170,000 clones, of which 90% were detected only once. Approximately 0.5% of the sample comes from the top ten. The sequenced material came from peripheral blood. These receptors all stem from a man aged 45-65 years with acute or convalescent COVID-19.

The J gene is TRBJ2-3, the V gene TRBV5-5; D gene uncertain. Trimming left V 1 base short and J 0 bases short, with 6 bases between. The germline V gene has CDR1 SGHKS and CDR2 YYEKEE (reference sequence). The CDR3 totals 14 residues. Here the CDR3 reads CASSLLTSTDTQYF. The CDR3 DNA reads TGTGCCAGCAGCTTGTTGACTAGCACAGATACGCAGTATTTT.

The chain recombines TRBV2 with TRBJ2-1, with 13 bases that match TRBD2. J lost 4 bases, V lost 8 bases, and 2 bases had no gene match. The CDR3 has 14 amino acids. Germline CDR1 is SNHLY and CDR2 is FYNNEI. CDR3 DNA: TGTGCCAGCCGGACTAGCGGGGGATACAATGAGCAGTTCTTC. Its translation: CASRTSGGYNEQFF.

This chain links TRBV27 with TRBJ1-5; the D gene is possibly TRBD1 (5 bases). The CDR3 is 13 residues long. V was cut by 6 bases and J by 3 bases, with 9 bases left in between. CDR1 and CDR2 from the germline V gene are MNHEY and SMNVEV (reference sequence). CDR3 sequence reads: CASRLTVNQPQHF. CDR3 bases: TGTGCCAGCAGATTGACAGTCAATCAGCCCCAGCATTTT.

Here the CDR3 DNA reads TGTGCCAGCAGTTTAAGTCGAGGGAACACTGAAGCTTTCTTT. Translating gives CASSLSRGNTEAFF. The J gene is TRBJ1-1, the V gene TRBV27; D not certain. V was pared by 2 bases and J by 1 base, with 8 bases between. Looked up from germline, CDR1 is MNHEY and CDR2 is SMNVEV (reference sequence). The CDR3 totals 14 residues.

The chain recombines TRBV3-1 (or the pseudogene TRBV3-2) with TRBJ1-5; 10 nucleotides agree with TRBD1. Germline V gives CDR1 LGHDT, CDR2 YNNKEL (reference sequence). The V and J ends lost 4 bases and 6 bases, in that order; junction bases with no gene match: 3. The CDR3 runs to 14 residues. The CDR3 loop reads CASSRTGGGQPQHF. CDR3 sequence (DNA): TGTGCCAGCAGCCGGACAGGGGGTGGTCAGCCCCAGCATTTT.

This clone has just one count. The chain is built from TRBV7-3 and TRBJ2-1; the match to TRBD2 covers 7 bases. The CDR3 spans 13 residues. Germline CDR1 reads SGHTA; CDR2 reads FQGTGA. Losses at the gene ends were 5 bases for V and 5 bases for J; bases not matched to a gene: 3. The CDR3 DNA sequence: TGTGCCAGCAGCCGGGGGACTAACAATGAGCAGTTCTTC. Protein product: CASSRGTNNEQFF.

The chain joins TRBV28 to TRBJ1-6; TRBD1 might be the D (5 bases). The ends were cut back, 7 bases at V and 11 bases at J, with 15 bases in the middle. Germline values: CDR1 MDHEN, CDR2 SYDVKM. The CDR3 length is 13 residues. CDR3 sequence: CASTKGSKAPLHF. The CDR3 DNA follows: TGTGCCAGCACTAAGGGGTCGAAAGCACCCCTCCACTTT.

The chain links TRBV5-6 to TRBJ2-6; D is ambiguous. The length of the CDR3 is 14 residues. Germline values: CDR1 SGHDT, CDR2 YYEEEE. V shed 4 bases and J shed 3 bases, with 8 bases lying between them. The CDR3 nucleotides are TGTGCCAGCAGCCGGGTTGGTGGGGCCAACGTCCTGACTTTC. Encoded protein: CASSRVGGANVLTF.

In its sample, this clone was seen once. The chain carries TRBV5-1 and TRBJ1-1; D is perhaps TRBD1 (5 bases). The CDR3 contains 12 residues. Deletions cut 5 bases from V and 0 bases from J, with 5 bases between. Germline CDR1 reads SGHRS; CDR2 reads YFSETQ. The CDR3 bases are TGCGCCAGCAGGACAGTGAACACTGAAGCTTTCTTT. It translates to CASRTVNTEAFF.

The rearrangement joins TRBV28 to TRBJ2-7, with D perhaps TRBD1 (6 bases). V was shortened by 6 bases and J by 3 bases, with 15 bases between the two germline ends. The CDR3 extends over 14 amino acids. Per the germline V gene, CDR1 is MDHEN and CDR2 is SYDVKM. The CDR3 is CASRKQGSDYEQYF. The CDR3 nucleotides are TGTGCCAGCAGGAAACAGGGCTCGGACTACGAGCAGTACTTC.

The rearrangement links TRBV4-1 to TRBJ2-7, with TRBD2 identical over 7 bases. Germline values: CDR1 MGHRA, CDR2 YSYEKL. The CDR3 loop spans 14 amino acids. Trimming removed 0 bases from V and 5 bases from J; junction bases left unmatched: 4. The CDR3 sequence is CASSQDIGRHEQYF. The DNA for the CDR3 is TGCGCCAGCAGCCAAGATATCGGGAGGCACGAGCAGTACTTC.

This rearrangement joins TRBV19 to TRBJ2-7, with 7 bases identical to TRBD2. V trimming: 9 bases; J trimming: 1 base; junction bases outside the gene matches: 9. Germline lookup yields CDR1 LNHDA and CDR2 SQIVND (reference sequence). CDR3 length: 14 amino acids. This chain's CDR3 is CASRWSSGSYEQYF. The CDR3 region has the DNA TGTGCCAGCAGGTGGTCTAGCGGTTCCTACGAGCAGTACTTC.

This clone showed up just a few times. The chain has TRBV5-1 and TRBJ1-4; 9 positions agree with TRBD1. J gave up 3 bases and V 7 bases, and 7 bases lay outside the gene matches. Germline V gene sequence: CDR1 SGHRS, CDR2 YFSETQ. This CDR3 region has 15 residues. The CDR3: CASSTGGFANEKLFF. CDR3 DNA sequence: TGCGCCAGCTCGACAGGGGGTTTCGCTAATGAAAAACTGTTTTTT.

The count of this clone is one. The V call is TRBV6-6, the J call TRBJ2-3; perhaps TRBD2 as D (5 bases). Germline loops: CDR1 MNHNY, CDR2 SVGAGI (reference sequence). The CDR3 is made up of 15 amino acids. V dropped 5 bases and J dropped 2 bases, with 14 bases sitting between them. The CDR3 region has the DNA TGTGCCAGCAGTCCCCGAAGCGGCCTCACAGATACGCAGTATTTT. This translates into CASSPRSGLTDTQYF.

This clone appeared a single time. The chain uses TRBV10-3 and TRBJ1-6; 8 bases are shared with TRBD1. The CDR3 length is 15 residues. Germline CDR1 reads ENHRY; CDR2 reads SYGVKD. J lost 7 bases, V lost 1 base, and 3 bases had no gene match. CDR3 residues: CAISEFGQGNSPLHF. DNA of the CDR3: TGTGCCATCAGTGAGTTCGGACAGGGAAATTCACCCCTCCACTTT.

The chain joins TRBV12-5 to TRBJ1-5, with D possibly matching TRBD1 (5 bases). The CDR3 loop spans 13 amino acids. The germline V gene has CDR1 LGHNT and CDR2 FRNRAP. Trimming removed 2 bases from V and 5 bases from J, with 7 bases in between. This CDR3 reads CASGLSRDQPQHF. The CDR3 region has the DNA TGTGCTAGTGGTTTGAGCAGGGATCAGCCCCAGCATTTT.

The chain carries TRBV18 and TRBJ1-4; D is unresolved. Per germline, CDR1 KGHSH and CDR2 LQKENI. V was shortened by 3 bases and J by 4 bases, with 12 bases between the two germline ends. The CDR3 loop spans 15 amino acids. Here the CDR3 reads CASSPGVGDNEKLFF. In DNA, the CDR3 is TGTGCCAGCTCACCGGGAGTCGGGGATAATGAAAAACTGTTTTTT.

The V and J genes are TRBV12-3 or TRBV12-4 and TRBJ2-1; possible D gene TRBD2, 5 bases. Trimming cost V 7 bases and J 9 bases, with 10 bases left between them. The CDR3 has 11 residues. The DNA for the CDR3 is TGTGCCAGCACTACTCGGGGTGAGCAGTTCTTC. Its translation: CASTTRGEQFF.

The rearrangement uses TRBV16 and TRBJ1-4; D not certain. The CDR3 is 13 amino acids. V was clipped by 2 bases and J by 8 bases, with 9 bases between them. The germline V gene encodes CDR1 KGHSY and CDR2 FQNENV. CDR3 amino acids: CASSQGSSEKLFF. The CDR3 nucleotides are TGTGCCAGCAGCCAAGGGAGTAGCGAAAAACTGTTTTTT.

The chain employs TRBV6-5 and TRBJ2-7; D is possibly TRBD1 (5 bases). This CDR3 is built from 15 residues. The V end was cut by 4 bases, the J end by 9 bases, with 22 bases between. CDR1 is MNHEY, CDR2 SVGAGI, per germline. CDR3 region: CASSFGRDSTTPQYF. CDR3 in DNA: TGTGCCAGCAGTTTTGGACGAGACAGCACGACACCGCAGTACTTC.

The rearrangement joins TRBV2 to TRBJ2-3, with 7 bases matching TRBD1. Per the germline V gene, CDR1 is SNHLY and CDR2 is FYNNEI. The J segment lost 6 bases and the V segment lost 6 bases, leaving 9 bases of the junction unmatched. There are 14 residues in the CDR3. The CDR3 DNA follows: TGTGCCAGCAGCGAGAGGGGGCTGGACGATACGCAGTATTTT. Translation gives CASSERGLDDTQYF. The full variable domain, its missing parts supplied by reference TRBV2 and TRBJ2-3, is EPEVTQTPSHQVTQMGQEVILRCVPISNHLYFYWYRQILGQKVEFLVSFYNNEISEKSEIFDDQFSVERPDGSNFTLKIRSTKLEDSAMYFCASSERGLDDTQYFGPGTRLTVL.

The chain is built from TRBV27 and TRBJ2-3, with a possible D match to TRBD1 (5 bases). CDR3 size: 15 residues. V was clipped by 3 bases and J by 4 bases, with 14 bases between them. Germline assignment: CDR1 MNHEY and CDR2 SMNVEV (reference sequence). In DNA, the CDR3 is TGTGCCAGCAGTTTGCAGGGTTATTTCTCAGATACGCAGTATTTT. Protein: CASSLQGYFSDTQYF.

This chain joins TRBV2 and TRBJ1-4; D is uncertain. Trimming shortened V by 8 bases and J by 4 bases, and 11 bases separated the two germline ends. The CDR3 has 13 residues. The germline V gene encodes CDR1 SNHLY and CDR2 FYNNEI. For the CDR3, the DNA is TGTGCCAGCGGAGGAGCGGGTAATGAAAAACTGTTTTTT. Translated, it gives CASGGAGNEKLFF.

The J gene is TRBJ2-5, the V gene TRBV18; tentatively, D is TRBD2 (5 bases). V was pared by 5 bases and J by 2 bases, with 9 bases between. Germline CDR1 KGHSH, CDR2 LQKENI. CDR3 length: 13 amino acids. CDR3 sequence: CASSTGIQETQYF. The CDR3 DNA is TGTGCCAGCTCAACCGGGATACAAGAGACCCAGTACTTC.

The chain is built from TRBV30 and TRBJ2-1, with 9 bases aligning to TRBD2. V dropped 4 bases and J dropped 7; count of bases not matched to a gene: 8. The CDR3 is made up of 14 amino acids. The germline gives CDR1 GTSNPN, CDR2 SVGIG (reference sequence). The CDR3 DNA sequence: TGTGCCTGGAAACAGGGTCTAGCGGGGAATGAGCAGTTCTTC. Translation: CAWKQGLAGNEQFF.

The CDR3 here is CASSYRQRNQPQHF. Here the CDR3 DNA reads TGTGCCAGCAGTTATCGTCAGCGAAATCAGCCCCAGCATTTT. The chain uses TRBV6-6 and TRBJ1-5, with D hard to call. V lost 3 bases and J lost 4, with 10 bases in between. CDR1 is MNHNY, CDR2 SVGAGI, per germline (reference sequence). CDR3 length: 14 residues.